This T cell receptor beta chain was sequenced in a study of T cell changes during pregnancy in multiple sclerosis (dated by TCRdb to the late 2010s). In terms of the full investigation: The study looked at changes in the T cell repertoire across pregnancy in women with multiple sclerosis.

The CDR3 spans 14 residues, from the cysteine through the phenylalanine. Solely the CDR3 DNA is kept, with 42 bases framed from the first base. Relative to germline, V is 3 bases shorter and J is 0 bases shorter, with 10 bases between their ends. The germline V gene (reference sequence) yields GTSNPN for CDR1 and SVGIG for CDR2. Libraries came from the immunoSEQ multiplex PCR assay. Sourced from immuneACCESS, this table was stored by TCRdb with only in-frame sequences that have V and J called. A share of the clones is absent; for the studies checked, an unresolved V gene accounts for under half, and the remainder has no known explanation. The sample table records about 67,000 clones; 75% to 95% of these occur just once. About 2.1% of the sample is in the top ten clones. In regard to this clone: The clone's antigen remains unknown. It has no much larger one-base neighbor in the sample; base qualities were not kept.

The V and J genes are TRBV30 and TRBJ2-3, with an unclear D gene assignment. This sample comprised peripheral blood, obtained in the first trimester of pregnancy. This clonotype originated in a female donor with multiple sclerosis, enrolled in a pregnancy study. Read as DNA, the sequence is TGTGCCTGGAGATGGGCACCTAGCACAGATACGCAGTATTTT. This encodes CAWRWAPSTDTQYF.